The 18 T cell receptor beta chains below were found in one sample sequenced in a study of blood T cells in healthy people across ages. Sample-barcoded 5' priming and a J-beta primer mix drove a second PCR of roughly 6 to 12 cycles. From the 5' RACE reads, TCRdb called clonotypes with MiXCR, one entry per CDR3 protein. The table records around 1.7 million distinct CDR3 sequences, 28% of them present only once. Sample: blood. The receptors shown here come from a woman aged 25 to 39 in good health.

This clonotype has more than one count but fewer than ten. The rearrangement joins TRBV18 to TRBJ2-3, with a weak D call TRBD1 (5 bases). The CDR3 length is 14 residues. V was cut by 3 bases and J by 2 bases, with 9 bases left in between. Germline V CDR1 and CDR2: KGHSH, LQKENI. CDR3 DNA: TGTGCCAGCTCACCCGGACATCCCACAGATACGCAGTATTTT. It encodes CASSPGHPTDTQYF.

This clonotype was seen a few times. The chain combines TRBV9 with TRBJ2-6, with D perhaps matching TRBD1 (6 bases). The CDR3 has 18 amino acids. The germline V and J ends were trimmed by 0 bases and 2 bases, with 15 bases remaining between them. Germline V gives CDR1 SGDLS, CDR2 YYNGEE. The CDR3 sequence: CASSVGKGVSPGANVLTF. The CDR3 nucleotides read TGTGCCAGCAGCGTAGGGAAGGGGGTTAGTCCTGGGGCCAACGTCCTGACTTTC.

In this sample, this clonotype turned up once. The germline gene is not matched at one end of the junction; a read error may be the cause. The rearrangement links TRBV6-5 to TRBJ2-6; the D gene is possibly TRBD1 (5 bases). Germline V gene lookup returns CDR1 MNHEY and CDR2 SVGAGI. The CDR3 is 16 amino acids. In DNA, the CDR3 is TGTGTCAGCAGTGGCTCAGGGTGCTCTGGGGCCAACGTCCTGACTTTC. Amino acid sequence: CVSSGSGCSGANVLTF.

A few counts support this clonotype. This chain's CDR3 is CATSRVERGLGADTQYF. For the CDR3, the DNA is TGTGCCACCAGCAGAGTGGAGCGGGGACTAGGGGCAGATACGCAGTATTTT. The chain employs TRBV15 and TRBJ2-3; TRBD2 agrees at 8 bases. The V gene's germline CDR1 is LNHNV and CDR2 YYDKDF (reference sequence). With V trimmed by 1 base and J by 4 bases, 10 bases remained unmatched. The CDR3 length is 17 residues.

This clonotype was seen once. The chain joins TRBV2 to TRBJ2-3; TRBD2 aligns across 8 bases. With V trimmed by 7 bases and J by 1 base, 10 bases remained unmatched. The CDR3 spans 16 residues. Germline CDR1 reads SNHLY; CDR2 reads FYNNEI. The CDR3 DNA is TGTGCCAGCAATAGCGGGGACCTTTCGGGCACAGATACGCAGTATTTT. Translated: CASNSGDLSGTDTQYF.

This clonotype has at least ten counts. At one of its ends the junction is not consistent with the germline gene, which may arise from a read error. The CDR3: CASSLGGRSTDTQYF. The DNA of the CDR3 is TGCGCCAGCAGCTTGGGGGGGCGTTCCACAGATACGCAGTATTTT. The chain combines TRBV7-2 with TRBJ2-3; weak D call: TRBD2 (7 bases). Germline lookup yields CDR1 SGHTA and CDR2 FQGNSA. This CDR3 region has 15 residues.

Concerning this clonotype: At one end, the junction sequence differs from germline, possibly due to a read error. CDR3 DNA sequence: TGTGCCGGCAGCTTAGCTGGGAGAGGGGGCGTAGGTTACAATGAGCAGTTCTTC. Its translation: CAGSLAGRGGVGYNEQFF. The V gene is TRBV7-2, the J gene TRBJ2-1; 7 bases map to TRBD1. The CDR3 has 18 residues. CDR1 is SGHTA, CDR2 FQGNSA, per germline.

This sequence joins TRBV7-2 and TRBJ1-5; the D is unclear. V lost 1 base and J lost 6, with 7 bases in between. This CDR3 is 13 amino acids long. Germline CDR1 is SGHTA and CDR2 is FQGNSA. Written as DNA, the CDR3 is TGTGCCAGCAGCTTAGATAGGACTCAGCCCCAGCATTTT. Translating it yields CASSLDRTQPQHF.

This chain links TRBV12-3 or TRBV12-4 with TRBJ2-5, with a tentative D call TRBD2 (6 bases). The V end was cut by 6 bases, the J end by 5 bases, with 19 bases between. The CDR3 spans 15 residues. The CDR3 region has the DNA TGTGCCAGCAGCTCAAGTGCGGGGCTTCGGGAGACCCAGTACTTC. Its translation: CASSSSAGLRETQYF.

This clonotype was recorded at least ten times. The genes are TRBV6-5 and TRBJ1-2; TRBD1 agrees at 8 bases. From germline, CDR1 is MNHEY and CDR2 SVGAGI. CDR3 size: 16 residues. The junction had 19 bases not matched to a gene; V was cut back by 8 bases and J by 8 bases. Here the CDR3 DNA reads TGTGCCAGCTCCCAGGGGGCTCGGGAGTTGGTATGGGGCTACACCTTC. It codes for CASSQGARELVWGYTF.

This clonotype was detected many times. J is TRBJ2-7 and V is TRBV4-1, with TRBD1 matching over 8 bases. Germline V gene sequence: CDR1 MGHRA, CDR2 YSYEKL. Trimming removed 0 bases from V and 5 bases from J; junction bases left unmatched: 6. The CDR3 extends over 15 amino acids. The CDR3 loop is CASSQDGTGGNEQYF. The CDR3 region has the DNA TGCGCCAGCAGCCAAGATGGCACAGGGGGGAACGAGCAGTACTTC.

J is TRBJ2-7 and V is TRBV29-1, with D possibly matching TRBD1 (5 bases). Per germline, CDR1 SQVTM and CDR2 ANQGSEA. This CDR3 is built from 13 residues. Deletions cut 1 base from V and 3 bases from J, with 10 bases between. In DNA, the CDR3 is TGCAGCGTTGAAGGCAGGGCGGACTACGAGCAGTACTTC. Its translation: CSVEGRADYEQYF.

A word on this clonotype: The junction does not match germline at one end; this may be a read error. The chain has TRBV29-1 and TRBJ1-4; D may be TRBD1 (6 bases). The CDR3 extends over 15 amino acids. Per the germline V gene, CDR1 is SQVTM and CDR2 is ANQGSEA. The CDR3 DNA follows: TGCAGCATTGAGACCGGCGAGGGGGTGCGGGAAAAACTGTTTTTT. It codes for CSIETGEGVREKLFF.

The rearrangement joins TRBV2 to TRBJ2-1, with TRBD2 matching over 8 bases. Germline values: CDR1 SNHLY, CDR2 FYNNEI. The CDR3 length is 15 residues. With 11 bases clipped from V and 9 bases from J, the junction kept 18 bases outside the gene matches. The CDR3: CALDGMTSELGEQFF. CDR3 bases: TGTGCCTTGGATGGTATGACTAGCGAGTTAGGTGAGCAGTTCTTC.

The chain recombines TRBV6-6 with TRBJ1-1, with D possibly matching TRBD1 (5 bases). Germline assignment: CDR1 MNHNY and CDR2 SVGAGI (reference sequence). The V and J ends lost 5 bases and 1 base respectively, with 17 bases between them. This CDR3 comprises 16 residues. CDR3 sequence (DNA): TGTGCCAGCAGTCGCCTGGGAAATGGGGCGAACACTGAAGCTTTCTTT. Its translation: CASSRLGNGANTEAFF.

This clonotype showed up just a few times. V usage is TRBV2 and J usage is TRBJ2-3, with D maybe TRBD2 (5 bases). The CDR3 covers 12 residues. V lost 3 bases to trimming and J lost 9 bases, with 10 bases between them. The V gene's germline CDR1 is SNHLY and CDR2 FYNNEI. CDR3 bases: TGTGCCAGCAGTGAGGACCGCGGGACGCAGTATTTT. It yields the protein CASSEDRGTQYF.

J is TRBJ2-2 and V is TRBV7-9; 12 bases line up with TRBD2. This CDR3 has 16 residues. CDR1 and CDR2 from the germline V gene are SEHNR and FQNEAQ (reference sequence). Trimming took 7 bases from V and 4 from J; bases not matched to a gene: 7. CDR3 DNA sequence: TGTGCCAGCAAACCGACGACTAGCGGGAGCACCGGGGAGCTGTTTTTT. This sequence encodes CASKPTTSGSTGELFF.

In its sample, this clonotype was seen many times. The chain combines TRBV4-2 with TRBJ2-1; 10 positions match TRBD2. Germline V gene data show CDR1 as LGHNA and CDR2 as YNFKEQ. This CDR3 contains 16 residues. Unmatched junction bases numbered 11, after V lost 8 bases and J lost 4 bases. The CDR3 region has the DNA TGTGCCAGCGGACCGACCATAGCGGGGGGTTACAATGAGCAGTTCTTC. As protein: CASGPTIAGGYNEQFF.